This T cell receptor beta chain was observed in a study of post-analysis software for immune sequencing data. For the study at large: Relapsing-remitting, secondary progressive and progressive-relapsing multiple sclerosis were all included among the disease courses.

With regard to this clonotype: Its antigen is not identified.

Study-wide points: A significant reduction in normalized Chao1 diversity was observed in multiple sclerosis patients versus controls. There were a handful of TRBV segments more frequent in patients than controls, and TRBV5-6, TRBV5-1 and TRBV20-1 were among them.

The V segment lost 1 base and the J segment 10 bases; nucleotides outside the gene matches: 0. Germline V gene data show CDR1 as SEHNR and CDR2 as FQNEAQ (reference sequence). This CDR3 is built from 13 residues. Unique molecular identifiers were built into the TCR beta cDNA libraries. TCRdb independently ran MiXCR on the PCR reads; one entry per CDR3 protein. Of 180,000 or so distinct CDR3 sequences listed, 25% to 35% are singletons. This TCR was sampled from a girl aged 2-17 years with multiple sclerosis. The chain couples TRBV7-9 to TRBJ1-6, with 8 positions matching TRBD1. Sample: blood. CDR3 residues: CASSLGTGSPLHF. For the CDR3, the DNA is TGTGCCAGCAGCTTAGGGACAGGGTCACCCCTCCACTTT.